The T cell receptor (beta chain) described here comes from a study of identical twins. Template switching added a universal primer site; cDNA carried unique molecular identifiers. One entry per CDR3 protein, called by TCRdb with MiXCR from the 5' RACE reads. The table lists a few hundred thousand distinct CDR3 sequences, roughly 24% of them singletons. Study-wide findings and caveats: Within beta out-of-frame sequences, the excess sharing observed between twins was weaker.

V dropped 3 bases and J dropped 2 bases, with 14 bases sitting between them. From germline, CDR1 is DFQATT and CDR2 SNEGSKA (reference sequence). CDR3 length equals 14 residues. Concerning this clonotype itself: Its specificity is not known.

Another study also made use of these data, one on T cells expressing NK-cell markers. Turning to that study: Seven of the eight sequenced donors were classified as HCMV-seropositive, and one was classified as seronegative. Six of the donors carried dominant NKG2C+ clonotypes that took up roughly 1.0-8% of their CD8+ T cells.

The chain uses TRBV20-1 and TRBJ2-7; tentatively, D is TRBD1 (6 bases). The receptor comes from a woman younger than 35 in good health. The sample taken for sequencing was CD4+ T cells sorted from blood. In DNA, the CDR3 is TGCAGTGCTAGTAGGGGGTTTGGCCCCTACGAGCAGTACTTC. It is translated as CSASRGFGPYEQYF.